These T cell receptor beta chains were read from a single sample in a study of CD8 T cells in Susac syndrome. One entry per CDR3 protein, called by TCRdb with MiXCR from the immunoSEQ multiplex PCR reads. The repertoire consists of some 150,000 distinct CDR3 sequences, with less than 95% occurring once and the leading ten covering 0.075% to 0.09%. Specimen: CD4+ T cells from PBMCs. These receptors were obtained from a human donor in good health. Both conserved end residues are trimmed from each CDR3.

TRBV12-3/TRBV12-4	ASSLSPTGLNQPQH
TRBV12-3/TRBV12-4	ASSSPEGLGEKLF
TRBV15	ATSRLRQGEQY
TRBV20-1	SARTPTDTQY
TRBV9	ASSFRDTRFYGYT
TRBV4-1	ASSQVDRDNQPQH
TRBV3-1	ASSQPGINTGELF
TRBV30	AWTRQGRGTQY
TRBV18	ASSPITREGYT
TRBV2	ANSVNRHSYEQY
TRBV13	ASSTFGQGSDTQY
TRBV7-8	ASSPPSGVETQY
TRBV3-1	ASSQEPGVGEQF
TRBV2	ASTLTGARAVFDEQY
TRBV28	ASSYSRETQY
TRBV12-3/TRBV12-4	ASRARAASSYNEQF
TRBV7-8	ASSPFRTSGRADTQY
TRBV3-1	ASSQGIGEQF
TRBV27	ASSLVGTPWANYGYT
TRBV11-3	ASSLDRGTEAF
TRBV18	ASSPLSQVNTEAF
TRBV12-3/TRBV12-4	ASTLTGNTEAF
TRBV5-4	ASSLEQPQETQY
TRBV18	ASSPLKTGNEKLF
TRBV27	ASSLSLTGDSEQY
TRBV2	ASAPVRSTYEQY
TRBV18	ATGLLNTGELF
TRBV19	ASSTDRGSYEQY
TRBV9	ASSVGSGSSYNEQF
TRBV19	ASSSGGLQAF
TRBV19	ASSIAGPRVQETQY
TRBV5-6	ASSLAKTGRLNYGYT
TRBV7-2	ASSSQGAGSYYGYT
TRBV5-1	ASSLLVPNTGELF
TRBV25-1	ASSPAGLASTGELF
TRBV3-1	ASSPRPRTGSEAF
TRBV19	ASSPVAGDSYNEQF
TRBV12-3/TRBV12-4	ASSHWGDYTEAF
TRBV29-1	SARGPSNTGELF
TRBV2	ASSEGFPGNTIY